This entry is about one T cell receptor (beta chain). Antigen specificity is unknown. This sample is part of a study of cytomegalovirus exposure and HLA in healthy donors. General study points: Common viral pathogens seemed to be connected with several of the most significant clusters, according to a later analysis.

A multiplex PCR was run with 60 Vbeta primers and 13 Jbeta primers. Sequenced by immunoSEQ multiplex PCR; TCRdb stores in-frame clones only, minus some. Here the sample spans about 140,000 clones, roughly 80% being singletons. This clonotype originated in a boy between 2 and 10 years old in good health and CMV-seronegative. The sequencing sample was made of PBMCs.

The CDR3 region has the DNA TGCGCCAGCAGCTTGGGGGTGGGAGCGGGAGAAACCGAGACCCAGTACTTC. It is translated as CASSLGVGAGETETQYF. The chain employs TRBV5-1 and TRBJ2-5, with TRBD2 matching 8 bases. The germline CDR1 and CDR2 sequences are SGHRS and YFSETQ. V was clipped by 0 bases and J by 5 bases; unmatched bases: 12. This CDR3 comprises 17 residues.